The rows below give T cell receptor beta chains drawn from one sample of a study of CD8+ T cells in alopecia areata. Measured with immunoSEQ multiplex PCR; TCRdb has only the in-frame clones, and not every one. In the table there are almost 35,000 clones, around 59% of which are singletons. Sequencing input: NKG2D-high CD8+ T cells sorted from blood. These receptors all stem from a human donor with alopecia areata. CDR3s leave out the opening cysteine and the closing phenylalanine or tryptophan. Where a row states a size, it is once, few, many or the class of an expanded clone; other rows omit it.

ASSSRDGPYGYT | 12 | few | TRBV7-9
ASSPMTSGRKGAYNEQF | 17 | . | TRBV4-3
ASSGAGTESYEQY | 13 | . | TRBV7-9
ASSVEVGGVYEQY | 13 | . | TRBV27
SVEPSGRAYNEQF | 13 | . | TRBV29-1
ASSVGTGGGNEQF | 13 | . | TRBV9
SGGNYSNQPQH | 11 | . | TRBV29-1
ASSQDGRAYEQY | 12 | few | TRBV16
ASSQALAGSGETQY | 14 | few | TRBV4-1
ASSQERGAIQY | 11 | . | TRBV4-1
ASTTPGEGAF | 10 | . | TRBV6-5
ASRTGDSYEQY | 11 | . | TRBV2
ASRGTARGSSGANVLT | 16 | few | TRBV2
ASSPGTSQYNEQF | 13 | . | TRBV4-3
SATHTGELF | 9 | . | TRBV20-1
ASSSLSYEQY | 10 | . | TRBV7-9
AISDRDGPGLF | 11 | . | TRBV10-3
ASRSPGDEKLF | 11 | . | TRBV27
ASRGLGKNYGYT | 12 | few | TRBV27
ASSQGTATNEKLF | 13 | . | TRBV19
ASSPSGGREKLF | 12 | . | TRBV9
ASSVRGSSYEQY | 12 | few | TRBV9
ASRTDSLYEEPQH | 13 | . | TRBV28
ASSITAGEQF | 10 | . | TRBV19
SVEGLLAGGYEQY | 13 | . | TRBV29-1
ASSFAQGPSYEQY | 13 | few | TRBV7-8
ASSFRSLGGDTQY | 13 | . | TRBV7-9
ASSQSGRAWETQY | 13 | . | TRBV23-1
ASSGTQGNQPQH | 12 | . | TRBV5-6
AISPPGRSDTQY | 12 | . | TRBV10-3
ASSLLGHTDTQY | 12 | . | TRBV7-6
SVEALLGLAGVETQY | 15 | few | TRBV29-1
SVLDSTYYGYT | 11 | . | TRBV29-1
ASSETVTSYEQY | 12 | . | TRBV2
ASSSGTGSHSGANVLT | 16 | . | TRBV19
ASRQGDGYT | 9 | . | TRBV5-1
ASSQASSEGQETQY | 14 | . | TRBV5-6
ASSVGGQLILASYEQY | 16 | . | TRBV2
ASSMGNTEAF | 10 | . | TRBV19